The entry below describes one T cell receptor (beta chain). The data belong to a study of blood T cell repertoires in COVID-19. Whole-study context: The analysed material was cDNA or gDNA that came from T cells, B-cell-depleted T cells, or PBMCs.

Only in-frame clones appear in the TCRdb table, and some are missing; sequencing was by immunoSEQ multiplex PCR. The data contain a few hundred thousand clones, roughly 90% of them singletons. Germline CDR1 and CDR2: ENHRY and SYGVKD. The V and J ends lost 0 bases and 0 bases respectively, with 13 bases between them. The CDR3 is made up of 17 amino acids. The TCR comes from a middle-aged man with acute or convalescent COVID-19. V and J are TRBV10-3 and TRBJ2-3; D possibly corresponds to TRBD2 (5 bases). Sequenced sample: peripheral blood. Written as DNA, the CDR3 is TGTGCCATCAGTGAGTCGACTACCCTAGCTAGCACAGATACGCAGTATTTT. Translation: CAISESTTLASTDTQYF.